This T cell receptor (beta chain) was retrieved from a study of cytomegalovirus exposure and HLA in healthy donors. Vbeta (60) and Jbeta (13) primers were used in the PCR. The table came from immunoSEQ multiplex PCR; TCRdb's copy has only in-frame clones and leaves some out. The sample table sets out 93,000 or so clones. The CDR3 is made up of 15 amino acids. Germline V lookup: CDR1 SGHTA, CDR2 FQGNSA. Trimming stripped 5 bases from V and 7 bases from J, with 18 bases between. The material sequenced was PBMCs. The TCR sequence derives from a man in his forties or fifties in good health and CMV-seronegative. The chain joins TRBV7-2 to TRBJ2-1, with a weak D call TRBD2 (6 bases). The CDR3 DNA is TGTGCCAGCAGCGGATTTACCGGGACTTCTAATGAGCAGTTCTTC. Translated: CASSGFTGTSNEQFF.